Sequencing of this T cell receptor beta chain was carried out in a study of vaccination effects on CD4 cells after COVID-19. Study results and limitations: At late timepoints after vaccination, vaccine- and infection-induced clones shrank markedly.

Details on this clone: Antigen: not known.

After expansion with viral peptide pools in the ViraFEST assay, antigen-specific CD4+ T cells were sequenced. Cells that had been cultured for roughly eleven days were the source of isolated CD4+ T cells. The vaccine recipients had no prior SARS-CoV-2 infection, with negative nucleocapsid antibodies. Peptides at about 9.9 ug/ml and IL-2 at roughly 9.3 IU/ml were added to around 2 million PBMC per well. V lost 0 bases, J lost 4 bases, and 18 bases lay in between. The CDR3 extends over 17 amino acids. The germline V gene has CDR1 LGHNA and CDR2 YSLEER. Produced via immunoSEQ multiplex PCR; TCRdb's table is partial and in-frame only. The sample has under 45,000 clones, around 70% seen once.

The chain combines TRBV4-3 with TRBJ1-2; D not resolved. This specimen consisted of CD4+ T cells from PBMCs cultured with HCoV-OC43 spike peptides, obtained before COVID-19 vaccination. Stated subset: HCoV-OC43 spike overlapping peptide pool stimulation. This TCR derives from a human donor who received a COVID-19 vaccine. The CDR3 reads CASSQDRAGWASYGYTF. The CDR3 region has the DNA TGCGCCAGCAGCCAAGACCGGGCAGGTTGGGCGAGCTATGGCTACACCTTC.